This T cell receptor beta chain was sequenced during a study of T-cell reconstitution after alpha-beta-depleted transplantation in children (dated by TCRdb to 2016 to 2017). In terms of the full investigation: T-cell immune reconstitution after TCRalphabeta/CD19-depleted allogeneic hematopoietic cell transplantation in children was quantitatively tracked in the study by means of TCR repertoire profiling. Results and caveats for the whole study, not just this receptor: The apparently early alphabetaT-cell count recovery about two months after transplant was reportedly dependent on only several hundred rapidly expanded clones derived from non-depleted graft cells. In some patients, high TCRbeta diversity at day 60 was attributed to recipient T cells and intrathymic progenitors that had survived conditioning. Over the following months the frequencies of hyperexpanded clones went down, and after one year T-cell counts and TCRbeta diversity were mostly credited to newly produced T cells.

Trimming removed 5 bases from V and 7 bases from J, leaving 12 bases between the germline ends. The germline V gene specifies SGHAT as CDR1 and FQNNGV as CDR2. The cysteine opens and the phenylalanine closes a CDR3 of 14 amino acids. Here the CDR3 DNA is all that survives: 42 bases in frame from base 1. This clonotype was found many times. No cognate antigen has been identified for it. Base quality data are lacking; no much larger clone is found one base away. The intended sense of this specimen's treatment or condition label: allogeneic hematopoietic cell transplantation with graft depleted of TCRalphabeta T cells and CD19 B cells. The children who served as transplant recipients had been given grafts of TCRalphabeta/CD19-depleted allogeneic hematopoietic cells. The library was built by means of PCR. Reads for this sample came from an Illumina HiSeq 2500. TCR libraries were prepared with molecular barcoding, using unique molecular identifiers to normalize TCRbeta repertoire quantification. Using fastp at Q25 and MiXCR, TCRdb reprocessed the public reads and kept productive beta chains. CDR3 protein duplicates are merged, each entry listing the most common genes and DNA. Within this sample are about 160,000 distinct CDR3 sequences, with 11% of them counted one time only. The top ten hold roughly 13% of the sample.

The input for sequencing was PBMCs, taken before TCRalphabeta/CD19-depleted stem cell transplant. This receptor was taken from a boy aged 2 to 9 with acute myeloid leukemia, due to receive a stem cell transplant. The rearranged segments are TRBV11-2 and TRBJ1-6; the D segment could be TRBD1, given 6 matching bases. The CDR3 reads CASSPGTTNSPLHF. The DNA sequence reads TGTGCCAGCAGCCCCGGGACAACCAATTCACCCCTCCACTTT.